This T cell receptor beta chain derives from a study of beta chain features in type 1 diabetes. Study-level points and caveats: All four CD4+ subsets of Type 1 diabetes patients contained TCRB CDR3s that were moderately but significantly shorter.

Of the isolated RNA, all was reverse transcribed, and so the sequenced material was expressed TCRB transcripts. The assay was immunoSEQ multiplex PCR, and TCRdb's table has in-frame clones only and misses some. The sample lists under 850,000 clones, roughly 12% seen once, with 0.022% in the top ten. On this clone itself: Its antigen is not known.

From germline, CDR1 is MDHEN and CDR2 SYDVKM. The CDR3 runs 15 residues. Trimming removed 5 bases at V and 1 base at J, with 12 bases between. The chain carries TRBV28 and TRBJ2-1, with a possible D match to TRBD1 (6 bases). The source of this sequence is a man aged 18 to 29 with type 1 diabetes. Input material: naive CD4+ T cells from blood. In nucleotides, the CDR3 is TGTGCCAGCAGTAAACAGGGTGGTTCCTACAATGAGCAGTTCTTC. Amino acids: CASSKQGGSYNEQFF.